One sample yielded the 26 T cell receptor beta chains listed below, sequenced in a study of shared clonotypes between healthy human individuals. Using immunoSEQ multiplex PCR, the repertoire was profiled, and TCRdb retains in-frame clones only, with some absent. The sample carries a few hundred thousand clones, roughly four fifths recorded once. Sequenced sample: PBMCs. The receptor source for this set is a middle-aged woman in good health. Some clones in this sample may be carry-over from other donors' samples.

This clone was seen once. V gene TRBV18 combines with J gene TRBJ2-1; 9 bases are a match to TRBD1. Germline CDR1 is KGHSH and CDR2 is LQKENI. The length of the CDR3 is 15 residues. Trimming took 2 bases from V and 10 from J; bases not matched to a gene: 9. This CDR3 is CASSPDRGAEKEQFF. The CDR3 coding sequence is TGTGCCAGCTCACCAGACAGGGGGGCGGAAAAAGAGCAGTTCTTC. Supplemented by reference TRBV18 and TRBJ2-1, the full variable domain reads NAGVMQNPRHLVRRRGQEARLRCSPMKGHSHVYWYRQLPEEGLKFMVYLQKENIIDESGMPKERFSAEFPKEGPSILRIQQVVRGDSAAYFCASSPDRGAEKEQFFGPGTRLTVL.

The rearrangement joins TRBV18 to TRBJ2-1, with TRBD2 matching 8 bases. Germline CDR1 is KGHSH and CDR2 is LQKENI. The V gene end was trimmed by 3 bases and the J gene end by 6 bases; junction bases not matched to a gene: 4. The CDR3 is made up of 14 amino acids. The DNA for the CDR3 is TGTGCCAGCTCACCGGCGGGAGGAGGCAATGAGCAGTTCTTC. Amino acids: CASSPAGGGNEQFF.

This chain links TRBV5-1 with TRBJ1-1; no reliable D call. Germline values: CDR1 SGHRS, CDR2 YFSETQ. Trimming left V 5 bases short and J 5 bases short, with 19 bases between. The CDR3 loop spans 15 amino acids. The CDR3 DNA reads TGCGCCAGCAGACCCCTCCCGGAGGGAGGGACTGAAGCTTTCTTT. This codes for CASRPLPEGGTEAFF.

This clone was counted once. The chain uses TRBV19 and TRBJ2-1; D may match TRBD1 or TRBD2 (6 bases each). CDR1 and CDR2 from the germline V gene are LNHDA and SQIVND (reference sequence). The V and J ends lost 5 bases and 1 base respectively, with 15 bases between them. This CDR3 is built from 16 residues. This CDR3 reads CASSLLGGRSYNEQFF. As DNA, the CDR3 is TGTGCCAGTAGTCTACTAGGGGGGAGGTCCTACAATGAGCAGTTCTTC.

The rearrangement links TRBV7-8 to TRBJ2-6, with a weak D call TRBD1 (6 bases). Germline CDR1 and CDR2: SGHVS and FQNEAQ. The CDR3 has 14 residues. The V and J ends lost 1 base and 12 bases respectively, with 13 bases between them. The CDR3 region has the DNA TGTGCCAGCAGCTTAGACAGGGCAACGGCCGTCCTGACTTTC. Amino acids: CASSLDRATAVLTF.

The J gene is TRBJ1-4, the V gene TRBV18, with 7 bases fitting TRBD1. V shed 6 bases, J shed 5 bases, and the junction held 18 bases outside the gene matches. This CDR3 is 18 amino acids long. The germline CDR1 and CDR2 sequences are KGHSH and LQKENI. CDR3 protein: CASSRQGWSLLGNEKLFF. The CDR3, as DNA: TGTGCCAGCTCGCGACAGGGCTGGAGCCTTCTTGGGAATGAAAAACTGTTTTTT.

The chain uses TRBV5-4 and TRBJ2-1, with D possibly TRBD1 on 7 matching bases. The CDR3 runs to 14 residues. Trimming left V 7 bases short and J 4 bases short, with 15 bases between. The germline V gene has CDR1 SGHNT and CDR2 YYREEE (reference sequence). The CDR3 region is CASLDRDSYNEQFF. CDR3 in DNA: TGTGCCAGCTTAGACAGGGACTCGTACAATGAGCAGTTCTTC.

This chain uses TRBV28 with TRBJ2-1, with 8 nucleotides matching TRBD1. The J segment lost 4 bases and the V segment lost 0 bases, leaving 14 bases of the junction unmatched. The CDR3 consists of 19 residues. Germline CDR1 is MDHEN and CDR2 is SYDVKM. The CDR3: CASSLWQPGTGEGYNEQFF. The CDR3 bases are TGTGCCAGCAGTTTATGGCAACCCGGGACAGGAGAAGGTTACAATGAGCAGTTCTTC.

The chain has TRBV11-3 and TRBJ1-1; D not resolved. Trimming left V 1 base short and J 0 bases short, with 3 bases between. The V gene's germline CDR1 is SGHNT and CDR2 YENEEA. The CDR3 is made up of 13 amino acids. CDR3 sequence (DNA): TGTGCCAGCAGCTTAGTCCTGAACACTGAAGCTTTCTTT. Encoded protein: CASSLVLNTEAFF.

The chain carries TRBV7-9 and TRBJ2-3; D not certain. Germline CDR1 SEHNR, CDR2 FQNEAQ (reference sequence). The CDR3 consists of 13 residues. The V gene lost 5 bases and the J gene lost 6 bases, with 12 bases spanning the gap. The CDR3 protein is CASSLGTHDTQYF. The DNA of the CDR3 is TGTGCCAGCAGCCTCGGCACGCACGATACGCAGTATTTT.

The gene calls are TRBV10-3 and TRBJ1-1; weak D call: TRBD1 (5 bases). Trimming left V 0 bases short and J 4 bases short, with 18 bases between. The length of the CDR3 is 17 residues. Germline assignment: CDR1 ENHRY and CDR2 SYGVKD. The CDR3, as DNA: TGTGCCATCAGTGAGTCTTTAGGGGCCTCGGGGAGCACTGAAGCTTTCTTT. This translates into CAISESLGASGSTEAFF.

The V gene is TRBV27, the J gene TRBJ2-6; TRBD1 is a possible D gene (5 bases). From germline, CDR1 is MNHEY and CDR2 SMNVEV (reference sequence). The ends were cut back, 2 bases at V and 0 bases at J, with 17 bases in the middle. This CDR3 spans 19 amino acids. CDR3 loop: CASSLKSTRARSGANVLTF. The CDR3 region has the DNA TGTGCCAGCAGTTTAAAGTCGACCAGGGCGCGCTCTGGGGCCAACGTCCTGACTTTC.

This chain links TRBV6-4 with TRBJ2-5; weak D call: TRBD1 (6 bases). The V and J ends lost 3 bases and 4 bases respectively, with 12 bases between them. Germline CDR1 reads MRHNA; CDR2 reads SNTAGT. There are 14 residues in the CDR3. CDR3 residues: CASSEAKGGETQYF. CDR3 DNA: TGTGCCAGCAGTGAGGCGAAAGGGGGAGAGACCCAGTACTTC.

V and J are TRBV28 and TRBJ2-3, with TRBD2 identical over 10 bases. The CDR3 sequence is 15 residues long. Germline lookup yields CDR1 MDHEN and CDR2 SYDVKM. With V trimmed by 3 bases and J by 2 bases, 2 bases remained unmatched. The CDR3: CASSFLAGDTDTQYF. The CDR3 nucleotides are TGTGCCAGCAGTTTCCTAGCGGGGGACACAGATACGCAGTATTTT.

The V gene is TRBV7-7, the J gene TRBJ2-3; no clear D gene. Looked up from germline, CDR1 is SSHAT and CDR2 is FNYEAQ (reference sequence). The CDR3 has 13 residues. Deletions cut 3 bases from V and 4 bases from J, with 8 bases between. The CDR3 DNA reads TGTGCCAGCAGCTTGGGGATGGCAGATACGCAGTATTTT. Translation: CASSLGMADTQYF.

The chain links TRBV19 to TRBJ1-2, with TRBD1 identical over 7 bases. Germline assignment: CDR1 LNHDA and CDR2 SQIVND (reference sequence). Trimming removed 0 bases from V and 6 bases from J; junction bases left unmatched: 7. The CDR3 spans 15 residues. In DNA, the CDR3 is TGTGCCAGTAGTATAGACCTCGGGACAGCGAATGGCTACACCTTC. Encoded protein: CASSIDLGTANGYTF.

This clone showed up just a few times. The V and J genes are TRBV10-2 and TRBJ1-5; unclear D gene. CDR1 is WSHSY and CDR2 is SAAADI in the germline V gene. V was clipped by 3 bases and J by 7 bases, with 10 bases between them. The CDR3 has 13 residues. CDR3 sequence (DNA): TGCGCCAGCAGTGAAGCGGTCAGACAGCCCCAGCATTTT. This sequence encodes CASSEAVRQPQHF.

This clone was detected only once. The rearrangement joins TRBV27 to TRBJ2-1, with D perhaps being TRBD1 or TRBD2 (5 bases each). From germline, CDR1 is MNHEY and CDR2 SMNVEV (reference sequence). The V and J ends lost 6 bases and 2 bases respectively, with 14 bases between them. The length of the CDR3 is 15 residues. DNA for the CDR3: TGTGCCAGCAGACCCCGGGACGGAACCTACAATGAGCAGTTCTTC. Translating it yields CASRPRDGTYNEQFF.

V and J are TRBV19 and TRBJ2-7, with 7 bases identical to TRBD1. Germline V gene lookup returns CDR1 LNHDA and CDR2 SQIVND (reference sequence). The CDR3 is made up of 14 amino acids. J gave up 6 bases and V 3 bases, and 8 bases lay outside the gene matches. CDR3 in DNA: TGTGCCAGTAGTATTCGGCAGGGGGTTTTCGAGCAGTACTTC. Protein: CASSIRQGVFEQYF.

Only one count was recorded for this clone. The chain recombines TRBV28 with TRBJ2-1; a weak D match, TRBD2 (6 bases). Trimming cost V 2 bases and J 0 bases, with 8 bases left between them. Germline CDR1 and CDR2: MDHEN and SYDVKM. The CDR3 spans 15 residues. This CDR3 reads CASSLAGLSYNEQFF. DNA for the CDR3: TGTGCCAGCAGTTTAGCGGGGCTCTCCTACAATGAGCAGTTCTTC.

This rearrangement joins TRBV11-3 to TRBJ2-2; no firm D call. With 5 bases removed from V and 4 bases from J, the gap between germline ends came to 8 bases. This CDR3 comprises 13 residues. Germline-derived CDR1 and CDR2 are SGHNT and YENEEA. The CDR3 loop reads CASSPDGTGELFF. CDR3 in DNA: TGTGCCAGCAGCCCGGACGGCACCGGGGAGCTGTTTTTT.

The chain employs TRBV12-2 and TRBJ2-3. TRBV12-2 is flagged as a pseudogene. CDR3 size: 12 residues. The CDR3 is CASRWDTDTQYF. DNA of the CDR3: TGTGCAAGTCGCTGGGACACAGATACGCAGTATTTT.

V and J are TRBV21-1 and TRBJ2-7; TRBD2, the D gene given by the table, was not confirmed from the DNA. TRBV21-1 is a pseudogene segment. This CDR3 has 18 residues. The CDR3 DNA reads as TGTGCCAGCAGCAAAGTGAGGTCTCGGGGGTACCTTTCCTACGAGCAGTACTTC. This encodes CASSKVRSRGYLSYEQYF.

In nucleotides, the CDR3 is TGTGCCAGCAGTGAACGGTGGGATAATCAGCCCCAGCATTTT. Amino acid sequence: CASSERWDNQPQHF. The chain links TRBV6-1 to TRBJ1-5; D unresolved. V dropped 2 bases and J dropped 4 bases, with 9 bases sitting between them. The CDR3 is 14 residues long. Germline CDR1 MNHNS, CDR2 SASEGT.

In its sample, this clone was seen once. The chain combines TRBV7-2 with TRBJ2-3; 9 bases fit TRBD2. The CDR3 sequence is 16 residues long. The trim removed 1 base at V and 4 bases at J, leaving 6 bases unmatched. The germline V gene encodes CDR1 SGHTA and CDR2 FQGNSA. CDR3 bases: TGTGCCAGCAGCTTAGAGGCGGGAGGGCCGGCAGATACGCAGTATTTT. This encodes CASSLEAGGPADTQYF. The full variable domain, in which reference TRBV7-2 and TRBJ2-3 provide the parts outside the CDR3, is GAGVSQSPSNKVTEKGKDVELRCDPISGHTALYWYRQSLGQGLEFLIYFQGNSAPDKSGLPSDRFSAERTGGSVSTLTIQRTQQEDSAVYLCASSLEAGGPADTQYFGPGTRLTVL.

The CDR3 loop is CASSRFSWARQETQYF. The CDR3 region has the DNA TGTGCCAGCTCACGTTTTTCGTGGGCAAGACAAGAGACCCAGTACTTC. This chain links TRBV18 with TRBJ2-5; D gene ambiguous. The CDR3 spans 16 residues. Deletions cut 4 bases from V and 2 bases from J, with 17 bases between. Germline V lookup: CDR1 KGHSH, CDR2 LQKENI.